This TCR beta chain was sequenced for a study of T cells in localized non-small cell lung cancer. Measured with immunoSEQ multiplex PCR; TCRdb has only the in-frame clones, and not every one. The sample records about 25,000 clones, around 86% being singletons. Study results and limitations: Among blood samples, higher T cell density accompanied longer overall survival. The appearance of a median approximately 60 of the top 100 tumor clones was seen in adjacent lung. Because researchers sequenced only one region of the tumor, heterogeneity is still possible. T cell clonality was highest in uninvolved adjacent lung, above tumor.

Trimming pared 7 bases from V and 0 bases from J, leaving 13 bases between. In germline, CDR1 is SGHRS, CDR2 YFSETQ. The CDR3 runs to 14 residues. Worth noting for this clone: Its antigen is currently unknown.

The V gene is TRBV5-1, the J gene TRBJ1-1, with a weak D call TRBD1 (5 bases). The sequenced sample was peripheral blood, obtained before any cancer treatment. This TCR derives from a male donor aged 60 or over with stage II squamous cell lung carcinoma. The CDR3 sequence: CASASSGVNTEAFF. CDR3 DNA sequence: TGCGCCAGCGCCTCATCGGGGGTGAACACTGAAGCTTTCTTT.